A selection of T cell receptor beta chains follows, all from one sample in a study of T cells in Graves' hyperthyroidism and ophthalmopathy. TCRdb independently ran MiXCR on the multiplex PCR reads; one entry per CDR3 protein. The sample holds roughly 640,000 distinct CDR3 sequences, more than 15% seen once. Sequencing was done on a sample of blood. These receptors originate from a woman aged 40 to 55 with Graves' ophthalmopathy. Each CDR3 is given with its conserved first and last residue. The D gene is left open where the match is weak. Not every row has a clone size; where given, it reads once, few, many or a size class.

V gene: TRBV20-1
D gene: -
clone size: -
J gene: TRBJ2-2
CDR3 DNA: TGCAGTGCTACAGGGGGGACTAACACCGGGGAGCTGCTTTTT
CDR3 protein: CSATGGTNTGELLF

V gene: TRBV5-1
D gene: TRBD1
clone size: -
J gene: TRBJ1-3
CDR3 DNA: TGCGCCAGCAGCTTGTGGGGACAGGGGGCTGGAAACACCATATATTTT
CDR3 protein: CASSLWGQGAGNTIYF

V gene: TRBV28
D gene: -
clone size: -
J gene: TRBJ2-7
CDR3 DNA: TGTGCCAGCAGTCTCCGGGGTCGGAAGTCCTACGAGCAGTACTTC
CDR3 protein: CASSLRGRKSYEQYF

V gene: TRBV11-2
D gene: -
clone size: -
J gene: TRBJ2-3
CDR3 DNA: TGTGCCTGCAGCTCGACAGATACGCAGTATTTT
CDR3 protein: CACSSTDTQYF

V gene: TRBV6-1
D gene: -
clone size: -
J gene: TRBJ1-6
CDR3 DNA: TGTGCCAGCAGCCGCCCGGGGGGGGACTCCTATAATTCACCCCTCCACTTT
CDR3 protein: CASSRPGGDSYNSPLHF

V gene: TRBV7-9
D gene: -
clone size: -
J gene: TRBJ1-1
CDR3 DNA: TGTGCCAGCAGCCCGGAGTGGGTTCCGGCTTTCTTT
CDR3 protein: CASSPEWVPAFF

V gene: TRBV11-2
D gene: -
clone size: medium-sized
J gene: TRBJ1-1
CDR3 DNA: TGTGCCAGCAGCTTAGGGGGAGGGTCTGAAGCTTTCTTT
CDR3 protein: CASSLGGGSEAFF

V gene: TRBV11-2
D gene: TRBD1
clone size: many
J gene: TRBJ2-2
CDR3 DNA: TGTGCCAGCAGCCCATGGACAGGGGGGAACACCGGGGAGCTGTTTTTT
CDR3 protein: CASSPWTGGNTGELFF

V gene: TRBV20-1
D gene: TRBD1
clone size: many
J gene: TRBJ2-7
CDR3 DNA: TGCAGTGCTAGCTCACCTAGGGCCGGGACAGAGGACGACGAGCAGTACTTC
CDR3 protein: CSASSPRAGTEDDEQYF

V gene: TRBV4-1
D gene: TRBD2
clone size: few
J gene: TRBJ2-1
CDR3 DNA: TGCGCCAGCAGCCAAGATCCTAGCGGGGGGGTTGAGCAGTTCTTC
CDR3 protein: CASSQDPSGGVEQFF

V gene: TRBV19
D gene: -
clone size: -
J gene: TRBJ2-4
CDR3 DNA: TGTGCCAGTAGTACGGACACCTTAGCCAAAAACATTCAGTACTTC
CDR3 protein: CASSTDTLAKNIQYF

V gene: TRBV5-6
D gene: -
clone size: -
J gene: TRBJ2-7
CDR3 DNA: TGTGCCAGCAGCTTTGATACGTCGGGATCCTACGAGCAGTACTTC
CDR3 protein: CASSFDTSGSYEQYF

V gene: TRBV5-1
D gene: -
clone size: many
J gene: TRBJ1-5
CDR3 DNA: TGCGCCAGCAGCTCTCCCTGGGACAAGCATTTAAGCAATCAGCCCCAGCATTTT
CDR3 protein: CASSSPWDKHLSNQPQHF

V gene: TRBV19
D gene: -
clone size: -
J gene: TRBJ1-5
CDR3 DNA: TGTGCCAATAGTCCGGGCCTCCGTCAGCCCCAGCATTTT
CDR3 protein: CANSPGLRQPQHF

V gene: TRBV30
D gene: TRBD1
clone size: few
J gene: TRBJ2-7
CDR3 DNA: TGTGCCTGGAGGGCTCCGGGACAGGGCTCCTACGAGCAGTACTTC
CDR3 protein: CAWRAPGQGSYEQYF

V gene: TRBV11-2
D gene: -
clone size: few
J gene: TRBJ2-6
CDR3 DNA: TGTGCCAGCAGCCCCTGGGCTCAGGGACTCCCCTCTGGGGCCAACGTCCTGACTTTC
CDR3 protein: CASSPWAQGLPSGANVLTF

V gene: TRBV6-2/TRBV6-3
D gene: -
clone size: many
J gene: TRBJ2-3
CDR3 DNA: TGTGCCAGCAGTTACCGAGGAGGGGGCGCGGCAGATACGCAGTATTTT
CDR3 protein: CASSYRGGGAADTQYF

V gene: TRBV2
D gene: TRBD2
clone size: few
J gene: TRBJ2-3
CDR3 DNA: TGTGCCAGCAGGCGGGGGGGTGGCGGCACAGATACGCAGTATTTT
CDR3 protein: CASRRGGGGTDTQYF

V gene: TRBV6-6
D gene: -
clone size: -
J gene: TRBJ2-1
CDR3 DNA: TGTGCCAGCAGTTACACTAGTAGGTACAATGAGCAGTTCTTC
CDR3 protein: CASSYTSRYNEQFF

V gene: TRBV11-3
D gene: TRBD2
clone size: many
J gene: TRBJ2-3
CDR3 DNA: TGTGCCAGCAGCTTCCGCGGGGGGGGCACAGATACGCAGTATTTT
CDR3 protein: CASSFRGGGTDTQYF

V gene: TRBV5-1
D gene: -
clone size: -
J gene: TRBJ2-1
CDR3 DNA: TGCGCCAGCATGGGGGAAGGGTCCTACAATGAGCAGTTCTTC
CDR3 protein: CASMGEGSYNEQFF

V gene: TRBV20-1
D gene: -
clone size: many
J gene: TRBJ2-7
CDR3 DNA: TGCAGTGCTAGAGATGCCCAGTCAAGCTCCTACGAGCAGTACTTC
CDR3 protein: CSARDAQSSSYEQYF

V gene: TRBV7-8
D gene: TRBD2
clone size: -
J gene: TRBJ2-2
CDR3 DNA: TGTGCCAGCAGCCCGACTAGCGCCGGGGAGCTGTTTTTT
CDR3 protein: CASSPTSAGELFF

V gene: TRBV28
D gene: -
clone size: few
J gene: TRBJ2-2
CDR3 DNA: TGTGCCAGCACCACCGGCTCTTCCCCGAACACCGGGGAGCTGTTTTTT
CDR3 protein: CASTTGSSPNTGELFF

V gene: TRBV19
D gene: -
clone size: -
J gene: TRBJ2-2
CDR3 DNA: TGTGCCAGTGACGTGGGGGGCACCGGGGAGCTGTTTTTT
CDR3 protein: CASDVGGTGELFF

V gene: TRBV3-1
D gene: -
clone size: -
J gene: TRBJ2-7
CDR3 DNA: TGTGCCAGCAGCCAAGGTAGGGAACTCTACGAGCAGTACTTC
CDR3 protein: CASSQGRELYEQYF

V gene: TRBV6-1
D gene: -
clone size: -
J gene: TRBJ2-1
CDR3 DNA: TGTGCCAGCAGTACGACAGGGGAGGGTGAGCAGTTCTTC
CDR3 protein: CASSTTGEGEQFF

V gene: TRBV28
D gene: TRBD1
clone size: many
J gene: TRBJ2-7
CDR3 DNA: TGTGCCAGCACCTCGACAGGGCCCATCGAGCAGTACTTC
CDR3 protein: CASTSTGPIEQYF

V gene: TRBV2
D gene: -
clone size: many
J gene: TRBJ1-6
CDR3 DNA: TGTGCCAGCAGTGATTGGCAGGGCAATAATTCACCCCTCCACTTT
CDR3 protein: CASSDWQGNNSPLHF

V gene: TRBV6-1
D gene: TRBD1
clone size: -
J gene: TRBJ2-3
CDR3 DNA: TGTGCCAGCAGTGACCTCCTACAGGGGGCGGGGGATACGCAGTATTTT
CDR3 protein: CASSDLLQGAGDTQYF

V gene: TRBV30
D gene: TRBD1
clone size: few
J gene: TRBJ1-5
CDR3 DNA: TGTGCCTGGAGCCAGACAGGGGGACTCAATCAGCCCCAGCATTTT
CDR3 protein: CAWSQTGGLNQPQHF

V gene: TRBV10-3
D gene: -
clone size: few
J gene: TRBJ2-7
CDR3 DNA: TGTGCCATCTCTAAAGGGGGAGGGTACGAGCAGTACTTC
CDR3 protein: CAISKGGGYEQYF

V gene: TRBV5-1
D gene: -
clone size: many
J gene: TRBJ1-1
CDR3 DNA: TGCGCCAGCAGCCCAAACGGCCGAACGCAATTAGCTGAAGCTTTCTTT
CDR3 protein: CASSPNGRTQLAEAFF

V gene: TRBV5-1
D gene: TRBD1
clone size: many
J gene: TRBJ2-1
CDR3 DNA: TGCGCCAGCAGCCGACCTTTATCCGGGACAGGATCATACAATGAGCAGTTCTTC
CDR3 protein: CASSRPLSGTGSYNEQFF

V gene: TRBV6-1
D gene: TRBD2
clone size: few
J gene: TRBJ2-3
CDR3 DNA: TGTGCCAGCAGTCTACTAGCGGGGGCCTCGGATACGCAGTATTTT
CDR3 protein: CASSLLAGASDTQYF

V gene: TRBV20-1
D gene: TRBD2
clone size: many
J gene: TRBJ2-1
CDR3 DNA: TGCAGTGGGGCCGGGGGGAGCAGCAATGAGCAGTTCTTC
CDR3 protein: CSGAGGSSNEQFF

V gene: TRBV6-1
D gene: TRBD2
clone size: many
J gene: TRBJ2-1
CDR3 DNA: TGTGCCAGCACGCGGGCGGGAGGGCCGGTCGATGAGCAGTTCTTC
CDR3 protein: CASTRAGGPVDEQFF

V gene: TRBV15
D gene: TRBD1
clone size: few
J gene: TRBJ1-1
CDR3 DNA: TGTGCCACCAGCAGAGAAAGACAGGGGTACACTGAAGCTTTCTTT
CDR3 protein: CATSRERQGYTEAFF

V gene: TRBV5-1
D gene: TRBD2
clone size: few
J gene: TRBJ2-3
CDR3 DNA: TGCGCCAGCAGCAATCCCGGGACTAGCGGGAGTGTGAGAGATACGCAGTATTTT
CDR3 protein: CASSNPGTSGSVRDTQYF

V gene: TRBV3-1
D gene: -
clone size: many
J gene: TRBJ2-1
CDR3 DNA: TGTGCCAGCAGCCAAGATATGGGGGGTGAGCAGTTCTTC
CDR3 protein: CASSQDMGGEQFF

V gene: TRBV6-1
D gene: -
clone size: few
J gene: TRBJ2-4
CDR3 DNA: TGTGCCAGCAGTGAGGACACAGCCAAAAACATTCAGTACTTC
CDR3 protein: CASSEDTAKNIQYF

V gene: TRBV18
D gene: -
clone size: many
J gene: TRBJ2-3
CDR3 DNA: TGTGCCAGCTCACCATTCGGCGGGAACATGGGAGATACGCAGTATTTT
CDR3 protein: CASSPFGGNMGDTQYF

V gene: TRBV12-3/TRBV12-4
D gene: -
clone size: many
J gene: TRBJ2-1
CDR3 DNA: TGTGCCAGCAGTTTAGTTGAAGTTGAGCAGTTCTTC
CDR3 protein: CASSLVEVEQFF

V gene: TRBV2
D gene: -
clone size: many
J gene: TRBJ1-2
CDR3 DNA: TGTGCCAGCAGCGCAACATCGGGACAATTCTATGGCTACACCTTC
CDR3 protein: CASSATSGQFYGYTF

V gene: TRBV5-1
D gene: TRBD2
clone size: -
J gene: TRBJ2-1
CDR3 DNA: TGCGCCAGCACTAGCGGGGGGGCCATCTCCTACAATGAGCAGTTCTTC
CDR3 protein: CASTSGGAISYNEQFF

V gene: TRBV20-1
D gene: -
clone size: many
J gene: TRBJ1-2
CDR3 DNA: TGCAGTGCATCCAGATTAGCTAACTATGGCTACACCTTC
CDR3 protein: CSASRLANYGYTF

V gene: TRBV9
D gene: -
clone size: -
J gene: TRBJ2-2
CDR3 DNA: TGTGCCAGCAGCGTAGAGACAGCCTACTCTAAGAACACGGGCGGGGAGCTGTTTTTT
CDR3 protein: CASSVETAYSKNTGGELFF

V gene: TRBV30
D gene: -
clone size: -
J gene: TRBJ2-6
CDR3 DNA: TGTGCCTGGAGCCGAGACAGGACGAACCTGGGGGGGGCCAACGTCCTGACTTTC
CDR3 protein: CAWSRDRTNLGGANVLTF

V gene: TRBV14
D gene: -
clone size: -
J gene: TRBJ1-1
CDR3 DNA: TGTGCCAGCAGCCAACTCCGGGGGACACAAGCTTTCTTT
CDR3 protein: CASSQLRGTQAFF

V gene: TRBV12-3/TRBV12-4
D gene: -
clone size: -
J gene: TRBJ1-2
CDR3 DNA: TGTGCCAGCAGTTCCGCCGGCAGGGTTGACAACTATGGCTACACCTTC
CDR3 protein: CASSSAGRVDNYGYTF

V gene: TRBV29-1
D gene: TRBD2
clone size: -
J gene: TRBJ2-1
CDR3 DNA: TGCAGCGTTGAAGATCTTGAGAAACCGGGGCTAGCGGGAGGGGAGCAGTTCTTC
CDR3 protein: CSVEDLEKPGLAGGEQFF

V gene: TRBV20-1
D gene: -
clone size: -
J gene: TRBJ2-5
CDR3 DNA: TGCAGTGCTAGAGAGGCGGGAATTGAGACCCAGTACTTC
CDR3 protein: CSAREAGIETQYF

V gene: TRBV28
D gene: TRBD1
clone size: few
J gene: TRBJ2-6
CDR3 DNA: TGTGCCAGCAGTCACGGACAGGCAAACTCTGGGGCCAACGTCCTGACTTTC
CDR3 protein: CASSHGQANSGANVLTF

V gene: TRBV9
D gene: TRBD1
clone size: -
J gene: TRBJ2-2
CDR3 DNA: TGTGCCAGCAGCACGACAGGGGTGAACACCGGGGAGCTGTTTTTT
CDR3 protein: CASSTTGVNTGELFF

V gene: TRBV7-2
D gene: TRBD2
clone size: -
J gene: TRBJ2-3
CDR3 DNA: TGTGCCAGCAGCCCAACTAGCGGGAGTTTTACGCAGTATTTT
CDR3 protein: CASSPTSGSFTQYF

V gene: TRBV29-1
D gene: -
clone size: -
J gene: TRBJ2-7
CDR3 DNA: TGCAGCGTTGAAAAAGGGATCGGCGAGCAGTACTTC
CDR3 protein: CSVEKGIGEQYF

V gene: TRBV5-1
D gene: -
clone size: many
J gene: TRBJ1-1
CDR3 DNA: TGCGCCAGCAGCTTGGGGGGGGCGAGGGGTGAAGCTTTCTTT
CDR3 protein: CASSLGGARGEAFF

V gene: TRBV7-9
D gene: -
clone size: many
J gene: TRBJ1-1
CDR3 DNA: TGTGCCAGCAGCTCGGACTGGGGCAGTACTGAAGCTTTCTTT
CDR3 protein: CASSSDWGSTEAFF

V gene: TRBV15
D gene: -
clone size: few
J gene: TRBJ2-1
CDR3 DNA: TGTGCCACTACCTCGGCGGGTCATGAGCAGTTCTTC
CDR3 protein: CATTSAGHEQFF

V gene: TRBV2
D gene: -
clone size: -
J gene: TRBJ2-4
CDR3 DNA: TGTGCCAGCAGTCGAGCAAACATTCAGTACTTC
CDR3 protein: CASSRANIQYF